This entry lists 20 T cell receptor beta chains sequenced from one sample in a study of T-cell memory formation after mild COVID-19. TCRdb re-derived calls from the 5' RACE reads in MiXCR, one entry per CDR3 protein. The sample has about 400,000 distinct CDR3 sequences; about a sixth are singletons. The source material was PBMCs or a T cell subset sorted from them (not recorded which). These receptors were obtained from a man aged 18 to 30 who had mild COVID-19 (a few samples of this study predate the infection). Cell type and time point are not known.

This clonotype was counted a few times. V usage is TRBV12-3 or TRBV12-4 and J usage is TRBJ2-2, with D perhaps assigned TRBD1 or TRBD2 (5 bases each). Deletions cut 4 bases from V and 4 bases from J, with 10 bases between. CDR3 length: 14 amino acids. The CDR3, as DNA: TGTGCCAGCAGTTACGCCGGGGCCACCGGGGAGCTGTTTTTT. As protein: CASSYAGATGELFF.

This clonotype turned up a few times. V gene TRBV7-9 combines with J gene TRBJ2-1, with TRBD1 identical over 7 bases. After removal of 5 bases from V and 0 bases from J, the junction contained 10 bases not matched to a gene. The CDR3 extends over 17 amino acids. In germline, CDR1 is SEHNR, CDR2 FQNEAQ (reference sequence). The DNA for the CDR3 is TGTGCCAGCAGCGGGAAAGGGACAGCCTACTCCTACAATGAGCAGTTCTTC. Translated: CASSGKGTAYSYNEQFF.

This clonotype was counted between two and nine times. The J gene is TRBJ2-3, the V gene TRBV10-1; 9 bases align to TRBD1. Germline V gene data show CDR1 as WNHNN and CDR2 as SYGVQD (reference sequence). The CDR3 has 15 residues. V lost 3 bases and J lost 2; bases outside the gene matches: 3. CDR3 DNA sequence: TGCGCCAGCAGTGAAGGACAGGGGCACACAGATACGCAGTATTTT. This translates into CASSEGQGHTDTQYF.

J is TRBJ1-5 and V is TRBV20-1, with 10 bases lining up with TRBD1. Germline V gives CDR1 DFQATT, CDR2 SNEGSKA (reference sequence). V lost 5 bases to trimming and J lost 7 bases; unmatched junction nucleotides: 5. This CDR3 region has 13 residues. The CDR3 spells CSAGTGVYQPQHF. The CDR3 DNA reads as TGCAGTGCTGGGACAGGGGTTTACCAGCCCCAGCATTTT.

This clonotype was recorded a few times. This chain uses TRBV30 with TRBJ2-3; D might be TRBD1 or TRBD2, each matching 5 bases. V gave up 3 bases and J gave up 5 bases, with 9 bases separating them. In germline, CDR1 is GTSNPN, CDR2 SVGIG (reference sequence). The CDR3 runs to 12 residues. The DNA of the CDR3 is TGTGCCTGGAGCCGGGGCCGAGATACGCAGTATTTT. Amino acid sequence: CAWSRGRDTQYF.

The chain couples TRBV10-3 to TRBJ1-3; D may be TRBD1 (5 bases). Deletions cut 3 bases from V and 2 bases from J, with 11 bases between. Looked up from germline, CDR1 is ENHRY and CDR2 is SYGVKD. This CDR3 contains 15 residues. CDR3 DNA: TGTGCCATCAGTGACGGGGGTGTCGCTGGAAACACCATATATTTT. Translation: CAISDGGVAGNTIYF.

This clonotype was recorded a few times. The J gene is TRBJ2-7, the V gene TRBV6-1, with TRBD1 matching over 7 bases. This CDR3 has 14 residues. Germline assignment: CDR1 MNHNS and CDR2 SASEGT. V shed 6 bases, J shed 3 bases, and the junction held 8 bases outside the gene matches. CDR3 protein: CASRGDSTFYEQYV. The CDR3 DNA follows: TGTGCCAGCAGGGGGGACAGTACCTTCTACGAGCAGTACGTC.

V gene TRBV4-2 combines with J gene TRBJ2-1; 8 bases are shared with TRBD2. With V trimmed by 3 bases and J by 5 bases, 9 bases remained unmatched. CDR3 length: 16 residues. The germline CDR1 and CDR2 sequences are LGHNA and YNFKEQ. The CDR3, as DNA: TGTGCCAGCAGCCATTTTGCGGGACTAGTGAACAATGAGCAGTTCTTC. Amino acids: CASSHFAGLVNNEQFF.

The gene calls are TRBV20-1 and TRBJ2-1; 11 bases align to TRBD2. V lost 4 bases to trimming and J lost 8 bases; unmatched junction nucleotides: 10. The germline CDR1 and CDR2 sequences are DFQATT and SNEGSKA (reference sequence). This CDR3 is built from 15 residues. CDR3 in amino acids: CSATIAGGPVDEQFF. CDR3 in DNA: TGCAGTGCTACCATAGCGGGGGGGCCTGTAGATGAGCAGTTCTTC.

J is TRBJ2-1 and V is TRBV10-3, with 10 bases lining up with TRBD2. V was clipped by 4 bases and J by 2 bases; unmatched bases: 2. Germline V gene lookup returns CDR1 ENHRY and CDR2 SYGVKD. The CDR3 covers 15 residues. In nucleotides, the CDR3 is TGTGCCATCAGTGGGAGCGGGGGGGCCTACAATGAGCAGTTCTTC. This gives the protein CAISGSGGAYNEQFF.

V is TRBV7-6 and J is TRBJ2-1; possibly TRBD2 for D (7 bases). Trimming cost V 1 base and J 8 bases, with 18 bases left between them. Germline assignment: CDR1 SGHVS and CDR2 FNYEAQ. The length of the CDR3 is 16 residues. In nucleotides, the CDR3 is TGTGCCAGCAGCTTAGATAAGTGGGGGGCGGGAGATGAGCAGTTCTTC. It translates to CASSLDKWGAGDEQFF.

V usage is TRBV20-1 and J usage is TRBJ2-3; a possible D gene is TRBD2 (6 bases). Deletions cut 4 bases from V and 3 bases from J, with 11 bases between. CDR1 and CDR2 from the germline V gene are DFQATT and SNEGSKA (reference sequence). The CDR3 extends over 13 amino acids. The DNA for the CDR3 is TGCAGTGCTATAGCGGTCGGGACAGATACGCAGTATTTT. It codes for CSAIAVGTDTQYF.

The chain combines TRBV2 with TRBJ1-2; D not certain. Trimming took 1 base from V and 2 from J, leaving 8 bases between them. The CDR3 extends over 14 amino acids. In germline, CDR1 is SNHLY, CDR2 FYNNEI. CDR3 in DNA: TGTGCCAGCAGTGAAGTTGCACAGAACTATGGCTACACCTTC. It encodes CASSEVAQNYGYTF.

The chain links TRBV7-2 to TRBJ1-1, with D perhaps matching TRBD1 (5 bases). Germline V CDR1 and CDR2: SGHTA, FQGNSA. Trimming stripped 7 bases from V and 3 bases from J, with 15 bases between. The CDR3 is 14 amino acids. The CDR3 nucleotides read TGTGCCAGCAATAAACAGGCGTTGGACACTGAAGCTTTCTTT. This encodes CASNKQALDTEAFF.

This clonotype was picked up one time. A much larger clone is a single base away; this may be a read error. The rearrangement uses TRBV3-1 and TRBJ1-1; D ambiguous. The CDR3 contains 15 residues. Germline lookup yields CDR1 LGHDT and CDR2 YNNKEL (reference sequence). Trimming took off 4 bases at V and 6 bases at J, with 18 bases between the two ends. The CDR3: CASSLAGLWAAEAFF. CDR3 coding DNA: TGTGCCAGCAGCCTCGCGGGTTTGTGGGCCGCTGAAGCTTTCTTT.

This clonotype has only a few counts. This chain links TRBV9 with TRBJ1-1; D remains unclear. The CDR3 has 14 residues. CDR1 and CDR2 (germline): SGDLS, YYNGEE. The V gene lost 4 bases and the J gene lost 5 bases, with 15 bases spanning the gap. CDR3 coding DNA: TGTGCCAGCAGCCCACCAGCGGGTAGAACTGAAGCTTTCTTT. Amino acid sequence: CASSPPAGRTEAFF.

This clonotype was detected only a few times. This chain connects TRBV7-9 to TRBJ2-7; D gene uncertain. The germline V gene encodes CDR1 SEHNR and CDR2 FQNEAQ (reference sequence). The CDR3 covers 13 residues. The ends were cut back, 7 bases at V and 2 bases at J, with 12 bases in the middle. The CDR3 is CASTRLAPYEQYF. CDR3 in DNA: TGTGCCAGCACCCGCTTAGCACCCTACGAGCAGTACTTC.

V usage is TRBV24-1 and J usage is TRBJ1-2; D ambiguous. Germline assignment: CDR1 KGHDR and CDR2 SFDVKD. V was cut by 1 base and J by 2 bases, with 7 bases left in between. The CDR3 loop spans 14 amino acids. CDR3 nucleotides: TGTGCCACCAGTGATTTTGACGAGAACTATGGCTACACCTTC. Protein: CATSDFDENYGYTF.

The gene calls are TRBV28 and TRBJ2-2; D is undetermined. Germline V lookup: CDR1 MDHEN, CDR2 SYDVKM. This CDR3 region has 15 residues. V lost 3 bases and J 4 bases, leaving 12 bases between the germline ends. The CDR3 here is CASSLSTIPTGELFF. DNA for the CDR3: TGTGCCAGCAGTTTGAGTACTATACCCACCGGGGAGCTGTTTTTT.

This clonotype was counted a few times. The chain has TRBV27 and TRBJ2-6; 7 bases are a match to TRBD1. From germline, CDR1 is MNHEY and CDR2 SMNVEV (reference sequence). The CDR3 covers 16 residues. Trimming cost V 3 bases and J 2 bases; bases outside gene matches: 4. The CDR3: CASSFGQATGANVLTF. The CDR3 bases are TGTGCCAGCAGTTTCGGACAGGCCACTGGGGCCAACGTCCTGACTTTC.